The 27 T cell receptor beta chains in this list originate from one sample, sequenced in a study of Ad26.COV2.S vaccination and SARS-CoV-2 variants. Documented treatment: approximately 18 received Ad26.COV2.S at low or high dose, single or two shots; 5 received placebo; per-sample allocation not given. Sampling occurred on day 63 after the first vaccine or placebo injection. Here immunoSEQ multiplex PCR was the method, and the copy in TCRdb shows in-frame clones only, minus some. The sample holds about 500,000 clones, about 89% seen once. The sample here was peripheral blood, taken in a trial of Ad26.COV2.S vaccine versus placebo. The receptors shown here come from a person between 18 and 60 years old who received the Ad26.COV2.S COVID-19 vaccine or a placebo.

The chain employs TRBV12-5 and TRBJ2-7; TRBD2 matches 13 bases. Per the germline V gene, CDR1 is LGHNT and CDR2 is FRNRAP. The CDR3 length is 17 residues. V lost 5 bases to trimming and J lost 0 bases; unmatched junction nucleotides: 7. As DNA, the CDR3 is TGTGCTAGTGGTCCTACGGGACTAGCGGGGAGCTCCTACGAGCAGTACTTC. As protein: CASGPTGLAGSSYEQYF.

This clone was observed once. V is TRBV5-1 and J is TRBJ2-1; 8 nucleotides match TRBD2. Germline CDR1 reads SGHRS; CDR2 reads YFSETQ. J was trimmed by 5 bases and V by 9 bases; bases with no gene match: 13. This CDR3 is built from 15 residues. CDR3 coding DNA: TGCGCCACCCCGGCCCTAGCGGGCTACGACAATGAGCAGTTCTTC. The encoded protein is CATPALAGYDNEQFF.

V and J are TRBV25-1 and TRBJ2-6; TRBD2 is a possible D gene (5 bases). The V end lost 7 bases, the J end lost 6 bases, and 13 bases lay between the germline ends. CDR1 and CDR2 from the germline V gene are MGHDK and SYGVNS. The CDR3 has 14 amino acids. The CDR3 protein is CASTDLNEANVLTF. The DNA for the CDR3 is TGTGCCAGCACGGACTTGAATGAGGCCAACGTCCTGACTTTC.

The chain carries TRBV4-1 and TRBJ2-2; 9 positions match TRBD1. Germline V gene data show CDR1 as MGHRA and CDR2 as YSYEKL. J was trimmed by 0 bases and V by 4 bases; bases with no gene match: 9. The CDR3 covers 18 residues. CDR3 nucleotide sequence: TGCGCCAGCAGCCCCCGGACAGGGGATCCCTCGAACACCGGGGAGCTGTTTTTT. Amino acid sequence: CASSPRTGDPSNTGELFF.

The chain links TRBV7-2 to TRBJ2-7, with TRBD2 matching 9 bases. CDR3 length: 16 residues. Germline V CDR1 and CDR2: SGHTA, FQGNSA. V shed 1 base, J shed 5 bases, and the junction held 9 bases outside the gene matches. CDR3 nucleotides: TGTGCCAGCAGCTTAGGGGGCGGGAGGGCCTGGAACGAGCAGTACTTC. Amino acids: CASSLGGGRAWNEQYF.

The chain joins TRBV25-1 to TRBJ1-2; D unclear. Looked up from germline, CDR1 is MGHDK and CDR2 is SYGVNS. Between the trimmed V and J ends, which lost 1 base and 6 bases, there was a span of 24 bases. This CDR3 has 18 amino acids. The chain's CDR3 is CASSESTLRASSKHGYTF. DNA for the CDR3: TGTGCCAGCAGTGAATCTACACTCCGGGCCTCGAGTAAACATGGCTACACCTTC.

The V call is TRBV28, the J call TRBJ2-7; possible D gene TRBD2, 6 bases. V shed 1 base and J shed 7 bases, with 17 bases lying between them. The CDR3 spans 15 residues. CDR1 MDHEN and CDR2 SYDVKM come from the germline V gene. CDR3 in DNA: TGTGCCAGCAGTTTATCCACGCCATTGGAGGGAGAGCAGTACTTC. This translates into CASSLSTPLEGEQYF.

This chain's CDR3 is CAISESMGSGGGYTGELFF. In DNA form, the CDR3 reads TGTGCCATCAGTGAGTCGATGGGGAGCGGGGGAGGATACACCGGGGAGCTGTTTTTT. The chain joins TRBV10-3 to TRBJ2-2; 8 bases fit TRBD2. From germline, CDR1 is ENHRY and CDR2 SYGVKD. The CDR3 is 19 residues long. The ends lost 0 bases at V and 3 bases at J; junction bases unmatched: 12.

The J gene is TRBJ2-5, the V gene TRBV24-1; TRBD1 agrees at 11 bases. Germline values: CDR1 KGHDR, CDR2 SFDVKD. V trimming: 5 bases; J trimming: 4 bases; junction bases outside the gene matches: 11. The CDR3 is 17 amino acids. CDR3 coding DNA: TGTGCCACCAGTGTTCCCCCGGGACAGGGGGTGAGAGAGACCCAGTACTTC. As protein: CATSVPPGQGVRETQYF.

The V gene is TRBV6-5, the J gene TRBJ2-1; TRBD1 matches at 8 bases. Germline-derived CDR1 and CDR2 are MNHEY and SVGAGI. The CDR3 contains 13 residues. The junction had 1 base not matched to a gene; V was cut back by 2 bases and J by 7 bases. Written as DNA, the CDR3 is TGTGCCAGCAGTTACCGGACAGGGAATGAGCAGTTCTTC. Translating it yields CASSYRTGNEQFF.

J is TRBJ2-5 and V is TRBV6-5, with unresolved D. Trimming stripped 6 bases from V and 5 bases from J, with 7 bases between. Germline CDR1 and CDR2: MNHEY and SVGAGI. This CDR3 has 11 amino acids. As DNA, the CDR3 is TGTGCCAGCAGCGGGTTTGAGACCCAGTACTTC. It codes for CASSGFETQYF.

The CDR3 is CASNSLRVWSYEQYF. CDR3 in DNA: TGTGCCAGCAATTCATTGAGGGTTTGGAGCTACGAGCAGTACTTC. V usage is TRBV2 and J usage is TRBJ2-7; D may be TRBD2 (5 bases). The CDR3 length is 15 residues. The V and J ends lost 7 bases and 3 bases respectively, with 19 bases between them. Germline V gene lookup returns CDR1 SNHLY and CDR2 FYNNEI.

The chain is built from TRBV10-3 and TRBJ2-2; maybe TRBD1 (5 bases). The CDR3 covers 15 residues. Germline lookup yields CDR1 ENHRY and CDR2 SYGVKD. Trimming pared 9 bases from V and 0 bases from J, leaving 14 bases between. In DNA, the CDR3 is TGTGCCATTGGAGCTGGACAACCGAACACCGGGGAGCTGTTTTTT. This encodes CAIGAGQPNTGELFF.

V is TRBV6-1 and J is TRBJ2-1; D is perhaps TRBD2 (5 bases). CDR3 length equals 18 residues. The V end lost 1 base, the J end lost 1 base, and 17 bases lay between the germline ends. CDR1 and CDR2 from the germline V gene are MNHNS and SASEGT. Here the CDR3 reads CASSEGELLGKSYNEQFF. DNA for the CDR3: TGTGCCAGCAGTGAAGGGGAGCTACTAGGAAAATCCTACAATGAGCAGTTCTTC.

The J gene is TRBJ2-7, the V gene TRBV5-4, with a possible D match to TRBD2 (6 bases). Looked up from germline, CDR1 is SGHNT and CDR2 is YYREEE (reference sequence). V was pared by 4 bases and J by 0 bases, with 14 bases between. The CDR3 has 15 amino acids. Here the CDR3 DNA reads TGTGCCAGCAGCCGCGATCGGGGACTCTCCTACGAGCAGTACTTC. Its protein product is CASSRDRGLSYEQYF.

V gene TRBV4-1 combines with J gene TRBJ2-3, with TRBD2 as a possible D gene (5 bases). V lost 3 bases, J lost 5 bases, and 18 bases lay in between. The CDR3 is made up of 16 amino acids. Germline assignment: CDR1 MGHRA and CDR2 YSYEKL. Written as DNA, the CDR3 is TGCGCCAGCAGCCAGGCGGACGTTCCGGCGGGAGATACGCAGTATTTT. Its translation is CASSQADVPAGDTQYF.

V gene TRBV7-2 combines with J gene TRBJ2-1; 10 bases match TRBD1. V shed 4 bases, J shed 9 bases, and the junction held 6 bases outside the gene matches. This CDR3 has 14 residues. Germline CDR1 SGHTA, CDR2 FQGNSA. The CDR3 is CASSSATGGPEQFF. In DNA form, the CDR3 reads TGTGCCAGCAGCTCCGCGACAGGGGGCCCTGAGCAGTTCTTC.

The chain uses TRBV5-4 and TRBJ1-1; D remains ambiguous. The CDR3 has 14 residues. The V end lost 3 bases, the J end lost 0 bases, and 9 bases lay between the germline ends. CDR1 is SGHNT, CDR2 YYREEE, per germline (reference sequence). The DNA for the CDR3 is TGTGCCAGCAGCTCTAAATTAATGAACACTGAAGCTTTCTTT. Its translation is CASSSKLMNTEAFF. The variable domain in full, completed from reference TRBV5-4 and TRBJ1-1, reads ETGVTQSPTHLIKTRGQQVTLRCSSQSGHNTVSWYQQALGQGPQFIFQYYREEENGRGNFPPRFSGLQFPNYSSELNVNALELDDSALYLCASSSKLMNTEAFFGQGTRLTVV.

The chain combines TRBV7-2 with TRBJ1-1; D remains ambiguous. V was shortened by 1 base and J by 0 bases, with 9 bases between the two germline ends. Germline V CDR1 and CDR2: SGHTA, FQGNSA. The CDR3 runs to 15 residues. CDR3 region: CASSLEVFMNTEAFF. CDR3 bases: TGTGCCAGCAGCTTAGAGGTGTTTATGAACACTGAAGCTTTCTTT.

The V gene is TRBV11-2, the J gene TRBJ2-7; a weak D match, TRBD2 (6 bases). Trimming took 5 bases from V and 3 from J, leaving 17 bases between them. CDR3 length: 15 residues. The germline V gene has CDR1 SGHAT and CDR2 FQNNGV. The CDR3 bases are TGTGCCAGCAGCCGCGGGGTCTTCGTCGACTACGAGCAGTACTTC. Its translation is CASSRGVFVDYEQYF.

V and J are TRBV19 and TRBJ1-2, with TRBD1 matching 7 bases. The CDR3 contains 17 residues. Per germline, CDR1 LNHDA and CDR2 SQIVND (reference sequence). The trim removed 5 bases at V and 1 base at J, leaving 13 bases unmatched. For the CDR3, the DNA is TGTGCCAGTAGTGGAACAGGGGCCGCCGCACGTAACTATGGCTACACCTTC. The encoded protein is CASSGTGAAARNYGYTF. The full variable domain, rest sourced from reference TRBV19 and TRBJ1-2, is DGGITQSPKYLFRKEGQNVTLSCEQNLNHDAMYWYRQDPGQGLRLIYYSQIVNDFQKGDIAEGYSVSREKKESFPLTVTSAQKNPTAFYLCASSGTGAAARNYGYTFGSGTRLTVV.

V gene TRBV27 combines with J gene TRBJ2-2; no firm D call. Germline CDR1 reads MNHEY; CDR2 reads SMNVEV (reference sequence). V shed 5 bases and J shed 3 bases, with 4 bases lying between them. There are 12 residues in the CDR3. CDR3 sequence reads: CASSEYTGELFF. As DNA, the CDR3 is TGTGCCAGCAGTGAGTACACCGGGGAGCTGTTTTTT.

The CDR3 nucleotides are TGTGCCACCAGCAGAGAGAGTGGGGGGGACCACGAGCAGTACTTC. Amino acids: CATSRESGGDHEQYF. V gene TRBV15 combines with J gene TRBJ2-7, with 7 positions matching TRBD2. This CDR3 is 15 amino acids long. Germline-derived CDR1 and CDR2 are LNHNV and YYDKDF (reference sequence). Trimming removed 0 bases from V and 5 bases from J; junction bases left unmatched: 7.

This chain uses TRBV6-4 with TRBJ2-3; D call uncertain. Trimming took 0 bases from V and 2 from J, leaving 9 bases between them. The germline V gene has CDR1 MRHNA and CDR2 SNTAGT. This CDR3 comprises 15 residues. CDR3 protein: CASSDSRETTDTQYF. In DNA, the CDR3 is TGTGCCAGCAGTGACTCGAGAGAGACCACAGATACGCAGTATTTT.

CDR3 region: CASSQGFGDEQYF. In DNA, the CDR3 is TGTGCCAGCAGCCAAGGCTTCGGGGACGAGCAGTACTTC. The rearrangement links TRBV14 to TRBJ2-7; a weak D match, TRBD2 (5 bases). This CDR3 is built from 13 residues. Germline V gene lookup returns CDR1 SGHDN and CDR2 FVKESK. V was trimmed by 1 base and J by 5 bases, leaving 9 bases between them.

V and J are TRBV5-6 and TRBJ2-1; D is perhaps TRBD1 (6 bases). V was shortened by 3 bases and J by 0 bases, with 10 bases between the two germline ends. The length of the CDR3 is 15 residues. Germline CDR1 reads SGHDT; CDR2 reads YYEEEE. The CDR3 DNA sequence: TGTGCCAGCAGCTCGGGACATAGCTCCTACAATGAGCAGTTCTTC. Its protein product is CASSSGHSSYNEQFF.

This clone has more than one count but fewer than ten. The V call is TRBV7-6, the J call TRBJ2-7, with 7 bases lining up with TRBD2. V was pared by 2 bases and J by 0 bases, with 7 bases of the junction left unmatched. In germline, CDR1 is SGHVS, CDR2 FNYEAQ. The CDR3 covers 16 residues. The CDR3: CASSLRESSGSYEQYF. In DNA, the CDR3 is TGTGCCAGCAGCTTAAGGGAGTCTAGCGGCTCCTACGAGCAGTACTTC.